This TCR beta chain came from a study of blood T cell repertoires in COVID-19. CDR1 is MNHEY, CDR2 SVGAGI, per germline. With 7 bases removed from V and 5 bases from J, the gap between germline ends came to 10 bases. This CDR3 spans 12 amino acids. TCRdb's copy holds only in-frame clones and misses some; the assay was immunoSEQ multiplex PCR. The data hold 200,000 to 250,000 clones, with roughly 82% observed a single time. This chain links TRBV6-5 with TRBJ2-3; D possibly corresponds to TRBD2 (5 bases). The receptor comes from a woman between 40 and 55 years old who had recovered from COVID-19. The sequenced sample was peripheral blood. The CDR3 is CASTFREDTQYF. The CDR3 DNA is TGTGCCAGCACCTTTCGGGAAGATACGCAGTATTTT.